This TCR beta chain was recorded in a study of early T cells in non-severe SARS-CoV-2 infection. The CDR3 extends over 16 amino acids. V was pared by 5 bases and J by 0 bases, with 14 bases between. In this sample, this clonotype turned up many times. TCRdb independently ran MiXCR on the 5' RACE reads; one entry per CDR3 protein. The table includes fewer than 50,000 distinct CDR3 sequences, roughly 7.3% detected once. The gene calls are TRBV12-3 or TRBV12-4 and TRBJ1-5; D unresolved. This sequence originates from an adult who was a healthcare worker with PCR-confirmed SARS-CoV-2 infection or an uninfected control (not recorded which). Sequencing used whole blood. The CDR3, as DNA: TGTGCCAGCAGTCCCCCGGGAAGAAATAGCAATCAGCCCCAGCATTTT. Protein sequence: CASSPPGRNSNQPQHF.